Here is one T cell receptor (beta chain) with its context. The germline V gene encodes CDR1 SGHRS and CDR2 YFSETQ. This CDR3 region has 15 residues. J lost 3 bases, V lost 1 base, and 2 bases had no gene match. The data were taken from a study of blood T cell repertoires in COVID-19. Original analysis: Researchers report that nucleated cell counts were estimated from reference gene primer amplification. Here immunoSEQ multiplex PCR was the method, and the copy in TCRdb shows in-frame clones only, minus some. That table gives V, J and clone size, and the DNA gave D and trimming. The data show about 59,000 clones, 88% seen once.

This chain joins TRBV5-1 and TRBJ2-1, with 9 bases that match TRBD1. This TCR was recovered from a woman of 80 years or more with active COVID-19. The sequencing input was peripheral blood. Here the CDR3 reads CASSLTGGDYNEQFF. The CDR3 nucleotides read TGCGCCAGCAGCTTGACAGGGGGCGACTACAATGAGCAGTTCTTC.